The 27 T cell receptor beta chains listed next were all sequenced from one sample in a study of T cell responses to AZD1222 COVID-19 vaccine. Assay: immunoSEQ multiplex PCR; the TCRdb copy retains only in-frame clones and omits some. Of roughly 91,000 clones in the sample, over 85% were seen once. The sequences come from peripheral blood, collected on day 0 of AZD1222 vaccination. These TCRs come from an adult in good health.

The chain joins TRBV24-1 to TRBJ2-7; D may be TRBD2 (5 bases). Deletions cut 4 bases from V and 3 bases from J, with 6 bases between. The CDR3 has 12 residues. CDR1 is KGHDR and CDR2 is SFDVKD in the germline V gene. Written as DNA, the CDR3 is TGTGCCACCAGTGACCGGGGCTACGAGCAGTACTTC. Residues: CATSDRGYEQYF.

The sample holds one count of this clone. V usage is TRBV6-5 and J usage is TRBJ1-2; D is ambiguous. Trimming removed 4 bases from V and 8 bases from J, with 20 bases in between. Germline CDR1 reads MNHEY; CDR2 reads SVGAGI. The CDR3 totals 15 residues. The CDR3 nucleotides read TGTGCCAGCAGTTCCTTGACCGGAGGGCCGGCGGGCTACACCTTC. It is translated as CASSSLTGGPAGYTF.

The chain carries TRBV11-3 and TRBJ2-7; TRBD2 might be the D (5 bases). Trimming left V 5 bases short and J 3 bases short, with 11 bases between. Looked up from germline, CDR1 is SGHNT and CDR2 is YENEEA. CDR3 length: 13 amino acids. The CDR3 is CASSIGRDYEQYF. The CDR3 region has the DNA TGTGCCAGCAGCATCGGACGGGACTACGAGCAGTACTTC. Based on the CDR3 plus reference TRBV11-3 and TRBJ2-7, the full variable domain is EAGVVQSPRYKIIEKKQPVAFWCNPISGHNTLYWYLQNLGQGPELLIRYENEEAVDDSQLPKDRFSAERLKGVDSTLKIQPAELGDSAVYLCASSIGRDYEQYFGPGTRLTVT.

The CDR3 coding sequence is TGCGCCAGCAGCGCCATGGGGGAAGAGACCCAGTACTTC. The encoded protein is CASSAMGEETQYF. The chain uses TRBV5-1 and TRBJ2-5; D tentatively reads TRBD1 or TRBD2 (5 bases each). The CDR3 contains 13 residues. The V end was cut by 4 bases, the J end by 3 bases, with 10 bases between. Germline lookup yields CDR1 SGHRS and CDR2 YFSETQ.

The CDR3: CASSVGTVGSYNEQFF. CDR3 in DNA: TGTGCCAGCAGCGTAGGTACGGTTGGGAGCTACAATGAGCAGTTCTTC. V usage is TRBV9 and J usage is TRBJ2-1; TRBD2 might be the D (5 bases). The germline V gene encodes CDR1 SGDLS and CDR2 YYNGEE. This CDR3 spans 16 amino acids. The germline V and J ends were trimmed by 0 bases and 3 bases, with 13 bases remaining between them. Filled out from reference TRBV9 and TRBJ2-1, the complete variable domain reads DSGVTQTPKHLITATGQRVTLRCSPRSGDLSVYWYQQSLDQGLQFLIQYYNGEERAKGNILERFSAQQFPDLHSELNLSSLELGDSALYFCASSVGTVGSYNEQFFGPGTRLTVL.

The V and J genes are TRBV2 and TRBJ1-2; 8 positions agree with TRBD1. V dropped 1 base and J dropped 4; count of bases not matched to a gene: 5. The CDR3 extends over 15 amino acids. From germline, CDR1 is SNHLY and CDR2 FYNNEI. Here the CDR3 reads CASSEGQGAFYGYTF. The CDR3 region has the DNA TGTGCCAGCAGTGAAGGCCAGGGGGCGTTCTATGGCTACACCTTC.

The chain links TRBV18 to TRBJ1-5, with TRBD1 identical over 7 bases. The CDR3 loop spans 15 amino acids. V lost 6 bases, J lost 1 base, and 6 bases stayed unmatched. CDR1 and CDR2 (germline): KGHSH, LQKENI. The CDR3 coding sequence is TGTGCCAGCTCCCGAAAGACAGGGAGCAATCAGCCCCAGCATTTT. This gives the protein CASSRKTGSNQPQHF.

Worth noting for this clone: This same CDR3 is encoded by further DNA sequences in the sample. The chain is built from TRBV5-1 and TRBJ2-5, with unresolved D. This CDR3 is 11 amino acids long. Between the trimmed V and J ends, which lost 2 bases and 4 bases, there was a span of 3 bases. Germline V lookup: CDR1 SGHRS, CDR2 YFSETQ. In DNA form, the CDR3 reads TGCGCCAGCAGCTTCGGAGAGACCCAGTACTTC. Translation gives CASSFGETQYF.

The CDR3 DNA reads TGTGCCAGCAGGACGGGGGACAGGGCCGGCTATGGCTACACCTTC. This gives the protein CASRTGDRAGYGYTF. V and J are TRBV6-5 and TRBJ1-2; 9 bases are shared with TRBD1. The germline gives CDR1 MNHEY, CDR2 SVGAGI. The CDR3 has 15 amino acids. V lost 6 bases, J lost 4 bases, and 9 bases stayed unmatched.

The CDR3 reads CASSYSTGTDTQYF. CDR3 bases: TGTGCCAGCAGTTACTCGACTGGCACAGATACGCAGTATTTT. The rearrangement links TRBV6-5 to TRBJ2-3; D gene unclear. The V end lost 0 bases, the J end lost 1 base, and 5 bases lay between the germline ends. The germline V gene encodes CDR1 MNHEY and CDR2 SVGAGI. CDR3 size: 14 residues.

The chain combines TRBV2 with TRBJ2-3, with 7 nucleotides matching TRBD2. Germline CDR1 reads SNHLY; CDR2 reads FYNNEI. This CDR3 region has 16 residues. After removal of 8 bases from V and 3 bases from J, the junction contained 14 bases not matched to a gene. The CDR3, as DNA: TGTGCCAGCGCCGCCTCATGGGCGGGGGAGACAGATACGCAGTATTTT. Translating it yields CASAASWAGETDTQYF.

The chain combines TRBV5-6 with TRBJ1-3; D remains ambiguous. V lost 4 bases to trimming and J lost 0 bases, with 14 bases between them. Germline loops: CDR1 SGHDT, CDR2 YYEEEE. The CDR3 is 16 residues long. CDR3 residues: CASSPGSSLSGNTIYF. Here the CDR3 DNA reads TGTGCCAGCAGCCCCGGTAGCTCCCTCTCTGGAAACACCATATATTTT.

V usage is TRBV7-8 and J usage is TRBJ1-1, with no clear D. Per the germline V gene, CDR1 is SGHVS and CDR2 is FQNEAQ. V was shortened by 8 bases and J by 5 bases, with 18 bases between the two germline ends. The CDR3 consists of 14 residues. The CDR3 spells CASSWGGLGTEAFF. As DNA, the CDR3 is TGTGCCAGCTCCTGGGGAGGGCTTGGAACTGAAGCTTTCTTT.

The chain is built from TRBV19 and TRBJ2-7, with D possibly TRBD1 on 6 matching bases. The length of the CDR3 is 15 residues. Germline CDR1 is LNHDA and CDR2 is SQIVND (reference sequence). V lost 5 bases and J lost 4, with 18 bases in between. The CDR3 DNA reads as TGTGCCAGTAGTCCCACGACAGGCGTCCCTTACGAGCAGTACTTC. Translated: CASSPTTGVPYEQYF.

The chain recombines TRBV24-1 with TRBJ2-2; D call uncertain. Germline assignment: CDR1 KGHDR and CDR2 SFDVKD. There are 12 residues in the CDR3. V was trimmed by 4 bases and J by 6 bases, leaving 5 bases between them. DNA for the CDR3: TGTGCCACCAGTGACCGGTCCGGGGAGCTGTTTTTT. Translating it yields CATSDRSGELFF.

The J gene is TRBJ1-5, the V gene TRBV28, with TRBD1 matching 8 bases. Germline loops: CDR1 MDHEN, CDR2 SYDVKM. V was pared by 5 bases and J by 7 bases, with 13 bases of the junction left unmatched. The CDR3 extends over 16 amino acids. The CDR3 DNA follows: TGTGCCAGCAGTCCAAGGAGGACAGGGTTTGTACAGCCCCAGCATTTT. Translated, it gives CASSPRRTGFVQPQHF.

The rearrangement uses TRBV10-2 and TRBJ2-1; 8 bases map to TRBD2. This CDR3 has 15 residues. After removal of 8 bases from V and 4 bases from J, the junction contained 10 bases not matched to a gene. Germline values: CDR1 WSHSY, CDR2 SAAADI. CDR3 amino acids: CASCLTGGLYNEQFF. The DNA of the CDR3 is TGCGCCAGCTGTTTAACGGGAGGGCTGTACAATGAGCAGTTCTTC.

The chain has TRBV3-1 (or the pseudogene TRBV3-2) and TRBJ1-3; 7 bases agree with TRBD1. Germline CDR1 LGHDT, CDR2 YNNKEL (reference sequence). CDR3 length: 15 amino acids. The ends lost 0 bases at V and 3 bases at J; junction bases unmatched: 2. CDR3 sequence (DNA): TGTGCCAGCAGCCAAGATGACAGGGATGGAAACACCATATATTTT. It specifies CASSQDDRDGNTIYF.

The CDR3, as DNA: TGCGCCAGCCGCCGCCCCCCGAACACTGAAGCTTTCTTT. Amino acids: CASRRPPNTEAFF. This chain joins TRBV10-2 and TRBJ1-1; D not resolved. This CDR3 spans 13 amino acids. V was cut by 8 bases and J by 1 base, with 11 bases left in between. Looked up from germline, CDR1 is WSHSY and CDR2 is SAAADI.

The CDR3 DNA reads TGTGCCAGCAGGGACTTTCGAAATGAAGCTTTCTTT. Its protein product is CASRDFRNEAFF. The chain has TRBV27 and TRBJ1-1, with D hard to call. Germline V CDR1 and CDR2: MNHEY, SMNVEV (reference sequence). CDR3 length: 12 residues. V was shortened by 6 bases and J by 7 bases, with 12 bases between the two germline ends.

The J gene is TRBJ2-1, the V gene TRBV27; no reliable D call. Per germline, CDR1 MNHEY and CDR2 SMNVEV (reference sequence). The CDR3 totals 13 residues. V was cut by 5 bases and J by 4 bases, with 9 bases left in between. The DNA for the CDR3 is TGTGCCAGCAGTCCCGCGGAGTACAATGAGCAGTTCTTC. Translating it yields CASSPAEYNEQFF.

This clone showed up just a few times. The genes are TRBV29-1 and TRBJ2-1; TRBD2 agrees at 7 bases. V trimming: 2 bases; J trimming: 8 bases; junction bases outside the gene matches: 12. This CDR3 region has 15 residues. Germline V CDR1 and CDR2: SQVTM, ANQGSEA. The DNA for the CDR3 is TGCAGCGTTGAAATTTTGGCGGGAGCGTTCTATGAGCAGTTCTTC. This translates into CSVEILAGAFYEQFF.

The chain carries TRBV6-5 and TRBJ1-3, with D perhaps matching TRBD1 (6 bases). Trimming stripped 6 bases from V and 0 bases from J, with 12 bases between. CDR1 and CDR2 (germline): MNHEY, SVGAGI. The CDR3 contains 15 residues. The CDR3: CASRNPGASGNTIYF. DNA for the CDR3: TGTGCCAGCAGAAACCCAGGGGCCTCTGGAAACACCATATATTTT.

This chain joins TRBV7-9 and TRBJ1-4; the D is unclear. Trimming shortened V by 3 bases and J by 8 bases, and 7 bases separated the two germline ends. The CDR3 sequence is 12 residues long. Germline V gene data show CDR1 as SEHNR and CDR2 as FQNEAQ (reference sequence). The CDR3 protein is CASSLGLEKLFF. The CDR3 DNA is TGTGCCAGCAGCTTGGGCCTGGAAAAACTGTTTTTT.

The chain employs TRBV2 and TRBJ2-5, with D hard to call. The CDR3 has 12 residues. Germline assignment: CDR1 SNHLY and CDR2 FYNNEI. The ends were cut back, 4 bases at V and 1 base at J, with 4 bases in the middle. CDR3 coding DNA: TGTGCCAGCAGTGCAAGCCAAGAGACCCAGTACTTC. It is translated as CASSASQETQYF.

The rearrangement links TRBV10-3 to TRBJ1-6; 9 bases agree with TRBD1. This CDR3 contains 14 residues. The germline CDR1 and CDR2 sequences are ENHRY and SYGVKD. Unmatched junction bases numbered 1, after V lost 3 bases and J lost 7 bases. The chain's CDR3 is CAISEGQGNSPLHF. The DNA of the CDR3 is TGTGCCATCAGTGAAGGACAGGGGAATTCACCCCTCCACTTT.

This clone has more than one count but fewer than ten. The chain recombines TRBV5-8 with TRBJ2-3; D remains unclear. Germline assignment: CDR1 SGHTS and CDR2 YDEGEE. CDR3 length: 12 residues. V was trimmed by 4 bases and J by 6 bases, leaving 9 bases between them. The CDR3 nucleotides are TGTGCCAGCAGCGGCAGGTCTGATACGCAGTATTTT. Translating it yields CASSGRSDTQYF.